Following are 10 T cell receptor beta chains from one sample sequenced in a study of blood T cell repertoires in COVID-19. Profiled with immunoSEQ multiplex PCR; TCRdb holds only in-frame clones, not every one. In the table there are roughly 230,000 clones, almost 85% of which are singletons. Sequenced material: peripheral blood. The receptor set was obtained from a man between 50 and 59 years old with COVID-19, enrolled during active disease.

The chain carries TRBV3-1 (or the pseudogene TRBV3-2) and TRBJ2-3; a possible D gene is TRBD2 (6 bases). Germline V gene sequence: CDR1 LGHDT, CDR2 YNNKEL (reference sequence). Trimming left V 5 bases short and J 10 bases short, with 16 bases between. The CDR3 covers 13 residues. The CDR3 DNA follows: TGTGCCAGCAGCTACTCAGGGACGGGGGCGCAGTATTTT. This sequence encodes CASSYSGTGAQYF.

The chain combines TRBV2 with TRBJ1-2, with D perhaps TRBD1 (5 bases). Germline CDR1 reads SNHLY; CDR2 reads FYNNEI. Trimming removed 5 bases at V and 4 bases at J, with 20 bases between. This CDR3 has 16 residues. The CDR3 coding sequence is TGTGCCAGCAGTAAAACAGCCAGGGAATATGCCTATGGCTACACCTTC. Its translation is CASSKTAREYAYGYTF.

In its sample, this clone was seen once. V and J are TRBV12-3 or TRBV12-4 and TRBJ1-1; TRBD1 matches at 10 bases. The V gene end was trimmed by 6 bases and the J gene end by 10 bases; junction bases not matched to a gene: 5. This CDR3 comprises 12 residues. The CDR3, as DNA: TGTGCCAGCAGGAAAGGGGACAGGGGAGCTTTCTTT. It specifies CASRKGDRGAFF.

This clone was detected only a few times. The chain links TRBV7-8 to TRBJ1-2; 9 nucleotides align to TRBD1. J was trimmed by 2 bases and V by 5 bases; bases with no gene match: 6. The CDR3 runs to 15 residues. Per the germline V gene, CDR1 is SGHVS and CDR2 is FQNEAQ. CDR3 coding DNA: TGTGCCAGCAGCATCGGACAGGGGCAAAACTATGGCTACACCTTC. Its translation: CASSIGQGQNYGYTF.

This clone was observed a single time. The V call is TRBV2, the J call TRBJ2-5; TRBD1 agrees at 9 bases. CDR1 is SNHLY, CDR2 FYNNEI, per germline. Trimming removed 5 bases from V and 4 bases from J; junction bases left unmatched: 8. The CDR3 loop spans 15 amino acids. Here the CDR3 DNA reads TGTGCCAGCAGTACACAGGGGGCGCTTCGAGAGACCCAGTACTTC. This codes for CASSTQGALRETQYF.

This clone was observed once. The chain is built from TRBV5-6 and TRBJ2-7; 7 nucleotides align to TRBD1. The CDR3 totals 14 residues. The V gene's germline CDR1 is SGHDT and CDR2 YYEEEE. Trimming cost V 5 bases and J 5 bases; bases outside gene matches: 10. CDR3 region: CASSWYRGSDEQYF. CDR3 sequence (DNA): TGTGCCAGCAGTTGGTACAGGGGTTCCGACGAGCAGTACTTC.

The J gene is TRBJ2-7, the V gene TRBV3-1 (or the pseudogene TRBV3-2); possibly TRBD1 for D (7 bases). The germline gives CDR1 LGHDT, CDR2 YNNKEL (reference sequence). Trimming took off 4 bases at V and 5 bases at J, with 18 bases between the two ends. The CDR3 extends over 15 amino acids. CDR3 sequence: CASSPAPGGKDEQYF. CDR3 sequence (DNA): TGTGCCAGCAGCCCGGCCCCAGGGGGGAAAGACGAGCAGTACTTC.

The chain joins TRBV3-1 (or the pseudogene TRBV3-2) to TRBJ2-7, with D possibly matching TRBD1 (6 bases). The CDR3 runs to 15 residues. Germline assignment: CDR1 LGHDT and CDR2 YNNKEL (reference sequence). V was pared by 2 bases and J by 4 bases, with 15 bases between. The chain's CDR3 is CASSQTGSGVYEQYF. Here the CDR3 DNA reads TGTGCCAGCAGCCAAACAGGGTCAGGGGTATACGAGCAGTACTTC.

The chain is built from TRBV30 and TRBJ2-7; 10 nucleotides line up with TRBD2. Germline loops: CDR1 GTSNPN, CDR2 SVGIG (reference sequence). Germline trimming cut 0 bases from V and 7 bases from J; bases unmatched to any gene: 3. This CDR3 has 13 residues. The CDR3 here is CAWSVAGGLEQYF. As DNA, the CDR3 is TGTGCCTGGAGTGTAGCGGGGGGGCTTGAGCAGTACTTC.

The chain employs TRBV6-2 or TRBV6-3 and TRBJ1-2; 10 bases agree with TRBD1. The CDR3 has 18 amino acids. Germline trimming cut 6 bases from V and 5 bases from J; bases unmatched to any gene: 18. Germline CDR1 reads MNHEY; CDR2 reads SVGEGT. The CDR3 sequence: CASSPGGGQGLRIYGYTF. The CDR3 DNA follows: TGTGCCAGCAGCCCCGGCGGGGGACAGGGGCTAAGGATTTATGGCTACACCTTC.